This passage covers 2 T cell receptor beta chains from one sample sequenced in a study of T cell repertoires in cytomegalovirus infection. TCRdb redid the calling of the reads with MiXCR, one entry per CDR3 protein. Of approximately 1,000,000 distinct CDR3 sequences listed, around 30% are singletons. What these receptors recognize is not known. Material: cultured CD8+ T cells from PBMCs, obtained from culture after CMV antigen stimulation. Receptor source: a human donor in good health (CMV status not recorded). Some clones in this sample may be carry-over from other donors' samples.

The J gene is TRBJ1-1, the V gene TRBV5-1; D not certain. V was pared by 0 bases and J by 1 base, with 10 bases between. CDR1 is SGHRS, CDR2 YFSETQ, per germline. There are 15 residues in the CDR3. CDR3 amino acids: CASSLEPVRNTEAFF. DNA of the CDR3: TGCGCCAGCAGCTTGGAACCAGTGAGGAACACTGAAGCTTTCTTT.

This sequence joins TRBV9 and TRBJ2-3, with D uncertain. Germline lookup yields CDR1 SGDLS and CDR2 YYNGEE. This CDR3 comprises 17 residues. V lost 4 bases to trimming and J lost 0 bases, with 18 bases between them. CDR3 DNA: TGTGCCAGCAGCCCCCCCAGGAGATACCTTAGCACAGATACGCAGTATTTT. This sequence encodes CASSPPRRYLSTDTQYF.